The 8 T cell receptor beta chains given below trace back to one sample, sequenced in a study of CD8 T cells in Susac syndrome (dated by TCRdb to the late 2010s). Libraries were constructed by the immunoSEQ multiplex PCR assay. RNA was extracted using the RNeasy kit, and roughly 0.5 to 1 ug of the RNA was reverse transcribed with random hexamers. Clones were called with MiXCR by TCRdb after fastp trimmed the public reads at Q25, and only in-frame beta chains were retained. All rows with the same CDR3 protein become a single entry with the most common DNA and genes. The sample table lists 150,000 to 200,000 distinct CDR3 sequences, about 95% of them with a count of one. The ten largest clones add up to less than 0.2% of the sample. The specimen sequenced was CD8+ T cells from PBMCs. The receptors shown here come from a human donor with multiple sclerosis.

The CDR3 nucleotides read TGTGCCAGCAGTGATGTATGGGTTACCCAAGAGACCCAGTACTTC. Protein product: CASSDVWVTQETQYF. The V call is TRBV2, the J call TRBJ2-5; D remains unclear. Germline-derived CDR1 and CDR2 are SNHLY and FYNNEI. Deletions cut 3 bases from V and 1 base from J, with 12 bases between. The CDR3 totals 15 residues.

The chain uses TRBV3-1 and TRBJ2-7; D is uncertain. CDR3 length: 14 residues. Per germline, CDR1 LGHDT and CDR2 YNNKEL (reference sequence). V lost 4 bases and J 4 bases, leaving 14 bases between the germline ends. The CDR3: CASSPDLGFYEQYF. The CDR3 region has the DNA TGTGCCAGCAGCCCAGATCTTGGGTTTTACGAGCAGTACTTC.

The J gene is TRBJ1-1, the V gene TRBV27; possible D gene TRBD1, 5 bases. CDR3 length: 14 amino acids. V shed 0 bases and J shed 5 bases, with 10 bases lying between them. Germline CDR1 reads MNHEY; CDR2 reads SMNVEV (reference sequence). CDR3 in DNA: TGTGCCAGCAGTTTATCTCCTGGGGCTACTGAAGCTTTCTTT. Translated, it gives CASSLSPGATEAFF.

This sequence joins TRBV29-1 and TRBJ2-1, with 15 bases lining up with TRBD2. V lost 5 bases to trimming and J lost 4 bases; unmatched junction nucleotides: 9. CDR1 SQVTM and CDR2 ANQGSEA come from the germline V gene. The CDR3 totals 17 residues. The CDR3 sequence is CSVTGLAGGRAYNEQFF. For the CDR3, the DNA is TGCAGCGTTACGGGACTAGCGGGAGGAAGGGCTTACAATGAGCAGTTCTTC.

The genes are TRBV4-1 and TRBJ1-2; no firm D call. V was pared by 5 bases and J by 8 bases, with 18 bases between. Germline CDR1 reads MGHRA; CDR2 reads YSYEKL. The CDR3 is 14 amino acids. The CDR3 protein is CASSSTAPRVGYTF. In DNA form, the CDR3 reads TGCGCCAGCAGCTCAACGGCCCCGAGGGTAGGCTACACCTTC.

This clonotype is a singleton in its sample. The chain is built from TRBV9 and TRBJ1-2, with 7 positions matching TRBD1. Germline V lookup: CDR1 SGDLS, CDR2 YYNGEE. This CDR3 comprises 15 residues. Germline trimming cut 3 bases from V and 1 base from J; bases unmatched to any gene: 6. The CDR3 DNA reads as TGTGCCAGCAGCGCCGCGGGACAGATTAACTATGGCTACACCTTC. Encoded protein: CASSAAGQINYGYTF.

The chain employs TRBV28 and TRBJ2-3; D is ambiguous. From germline, CDR1 is MDHEN and CDR2 SYDVKM. The CDR3 loop spans 14 amino acids. Trimming removed 6 bases at V and 1 base at J, with 11 bases between. Here the CDR3 DNA reads TGTGCCAGCAGGACCGGGTACCGCACAGATACGCAGTATTTT. Its translation: CASRTGYRTDTQYF.

This chain joins TRBV3-1 and TRBJ2-1; D is uncertain. This CDR3 spans 17 amino acids. Trimming shortened V by 1 base and J by 10 bases, and 23 bases separated the two germline ends. Germline CDR1 is LGHDT and CDR2 is YNNKEL (reference sequence). The CDR3 coding sequence is TGTGCCAGCAGCCAAGTTCTTGGTGGGCAGACCCGAACGGAGCAGTTCTTC. Its protein product is CASSQVLGGQTRTEQFF.